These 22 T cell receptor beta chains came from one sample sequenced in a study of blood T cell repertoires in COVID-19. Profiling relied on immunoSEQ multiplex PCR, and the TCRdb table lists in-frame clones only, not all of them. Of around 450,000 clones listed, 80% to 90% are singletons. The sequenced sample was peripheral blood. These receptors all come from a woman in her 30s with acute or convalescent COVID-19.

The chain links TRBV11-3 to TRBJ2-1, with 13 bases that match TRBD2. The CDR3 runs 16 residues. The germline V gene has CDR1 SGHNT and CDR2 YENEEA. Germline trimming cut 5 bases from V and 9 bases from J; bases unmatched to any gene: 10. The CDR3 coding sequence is TGTGCCAGCAGCGCGGGGACTAGCGGGGTAAAAGGTGAGCAGTTCTTC. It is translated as CASSAGTSGVKGEQFF.

In DNA, the CDR3 is TGTGCCACCAGTGATACGACAGGGTCCTACGAGCAGTACTTC. It is translated as CATSDTTGSYEQYF. The J gene is TRBJ2-7, the V gene TRBV24-1; 7 positions agree with TRBD1. CDR1 is KGHDR and CDR2 is SFDVKD in the germline V gene. The CDR3 length is 14 residues. Losses at the gene ends were 3 bases for V and 1 base for J; bases not matched to a gene: 2.

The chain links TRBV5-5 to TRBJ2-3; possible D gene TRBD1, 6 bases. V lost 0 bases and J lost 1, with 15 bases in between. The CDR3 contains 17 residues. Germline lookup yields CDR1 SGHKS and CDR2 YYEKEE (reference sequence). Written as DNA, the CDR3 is TGTGCCAGCAGCTTGGGAGTCGTGGGGGCAGGCACAGATACGCAGTATTTT. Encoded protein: CASSLGVVGAGTDTQYF.

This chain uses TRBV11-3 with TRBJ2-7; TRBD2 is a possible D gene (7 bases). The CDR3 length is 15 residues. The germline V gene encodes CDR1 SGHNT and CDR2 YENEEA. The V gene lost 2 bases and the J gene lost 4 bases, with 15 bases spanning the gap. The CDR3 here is CASSLSWGGPYEQYF. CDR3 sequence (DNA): TGTGCCAGCAGCTTATCGTGGGGGGGGCCGTACGAGCAGTACTTC.

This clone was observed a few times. DNA for the CDR3: TGTGCCAGCAGCTCTACCTTGTTCGGGAATCAGCCCCAGCATTTT. This gives the protein CASSSTLFGNQPQHF. The V call is TRBV6-5, the J call TRBJ1-5; D remains ambiguous. The V and J ends lost 6 bases and 4 bases respectively, with 16 bases between them. This CDR3 comprises 15 residues. Germline V gene sequence: CDR1 MNHEY, CDR2 SVGAGI.

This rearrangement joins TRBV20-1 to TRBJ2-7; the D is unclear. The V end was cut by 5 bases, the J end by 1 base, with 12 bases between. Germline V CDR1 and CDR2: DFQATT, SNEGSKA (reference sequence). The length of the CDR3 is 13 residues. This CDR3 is CSAREFLSYEQYF. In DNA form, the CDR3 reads TGCAGTGCTCGTGAGTTTCTATCCTACGAGCAGTACTTC.

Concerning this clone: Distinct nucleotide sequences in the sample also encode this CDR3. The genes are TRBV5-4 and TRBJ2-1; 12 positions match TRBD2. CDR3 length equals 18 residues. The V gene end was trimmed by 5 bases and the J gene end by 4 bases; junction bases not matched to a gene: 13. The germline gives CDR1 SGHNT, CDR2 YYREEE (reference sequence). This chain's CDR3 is CASSLAVLTSGGYNEQFF. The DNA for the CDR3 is TGTGCCAGCAGTCTTGCTGTCCTGACTAGCGGGGGATACAATGAGCAGTTCTTC.

Here the CDR3 DNA reads TGCGCCAGCAGACAAGGACTGGCGGATACGCAGTATTTT. Its protein is CASRQGLADTQYF. The chain uses TRBV10-1 and TRBJ2-3; perhaps TRBD2 as D (5 bases). Germline V gene data show CDR1 as WNHNN and CDR2 as SYGVQD (reference sequence). The CDR3 consists of 13 residues. V gave up 6 bases and J gave up 6 bases, with 13 bases separating them.

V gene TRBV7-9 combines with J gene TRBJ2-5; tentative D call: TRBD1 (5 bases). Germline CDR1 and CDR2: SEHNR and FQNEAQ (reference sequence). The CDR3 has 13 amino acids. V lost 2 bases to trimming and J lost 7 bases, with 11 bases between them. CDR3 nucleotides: TGTGCCAGCAGCTTATTAGGGGATGGGACCCAGTACTTC. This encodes CASSLLGDGTQYF.

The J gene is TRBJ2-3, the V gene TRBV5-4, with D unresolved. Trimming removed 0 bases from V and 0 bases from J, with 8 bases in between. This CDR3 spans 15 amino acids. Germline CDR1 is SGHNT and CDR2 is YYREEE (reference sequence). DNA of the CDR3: TGTGCCAGCAGCTTGGCCAAAGCTAGCACAGATACGCAGTATTTT. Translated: CASSLAKASTDTQYF.

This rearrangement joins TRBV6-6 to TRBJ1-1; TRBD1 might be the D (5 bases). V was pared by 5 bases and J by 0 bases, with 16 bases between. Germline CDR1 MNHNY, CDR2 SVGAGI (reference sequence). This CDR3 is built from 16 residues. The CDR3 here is CASSHGQGPMNTEAFF. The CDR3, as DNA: TGTGCCAGCAGTCACGGACAAGGGCCAATGAACACTGAAGCTTTCTTT.

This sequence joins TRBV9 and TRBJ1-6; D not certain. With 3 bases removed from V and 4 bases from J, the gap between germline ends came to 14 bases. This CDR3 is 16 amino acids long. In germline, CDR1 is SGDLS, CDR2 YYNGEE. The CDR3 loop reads CASSAQLSAYNSPLHF. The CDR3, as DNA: TGTGCCAGCAGCGCACAACTCTCAGCGTATAATTCACCCCTCCACTTT.

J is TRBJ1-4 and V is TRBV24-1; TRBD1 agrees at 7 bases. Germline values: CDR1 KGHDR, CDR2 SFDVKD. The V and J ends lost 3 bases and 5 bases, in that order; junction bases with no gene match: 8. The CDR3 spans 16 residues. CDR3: CATSDGHRGWNEKLFF. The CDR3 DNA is TGTGCCACCAGTGATGGACACAGGGGTTGGAATGAAAAACTGTTTTTT.

The CDR3 sequence is CASSQDWDWENTDTQYF. In nucleotides, the CDR3 is TGTGCCAGCAGCCAAGATTGGGACTGGGAAAACACAGATACGCAGTATTTT. The rearrangement uses TRBV4-2 and TRBJ2-3; maybe TRBD2 (6 bases). V was clipped by 0 bases and J by 2 bases, with 15 bases between them. The CDR3 loop spans 17 amino acids. The germline gives CDR1 LGHNA, CDR2 YNFKEQ.

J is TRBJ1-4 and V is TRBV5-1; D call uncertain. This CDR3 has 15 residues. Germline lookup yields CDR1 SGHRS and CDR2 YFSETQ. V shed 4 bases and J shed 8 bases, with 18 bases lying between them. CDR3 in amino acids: CASSKIADPGEKLFF. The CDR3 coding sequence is TGCGCCAGCAGCAAGATAGCGGACCCAGGCGAAAAACTGTTTTTT.

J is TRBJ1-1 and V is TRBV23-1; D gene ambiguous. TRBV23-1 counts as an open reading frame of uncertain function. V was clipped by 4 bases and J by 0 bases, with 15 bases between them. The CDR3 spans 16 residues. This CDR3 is CASSPRAEVMNTEAFF. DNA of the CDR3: TGCGCCAGCAGTCCCAGAGCTGAGGTCATGAACACTGAAGCTTTCTTT.

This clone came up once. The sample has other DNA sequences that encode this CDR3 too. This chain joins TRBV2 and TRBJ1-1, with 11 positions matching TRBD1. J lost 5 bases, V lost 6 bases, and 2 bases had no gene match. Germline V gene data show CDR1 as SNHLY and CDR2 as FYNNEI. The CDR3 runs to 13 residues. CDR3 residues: CASSGQGATEAFF. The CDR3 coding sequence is TGTGCCAGCAGCGGACAGGGGGCAACTGAAGCTTTCTTT.

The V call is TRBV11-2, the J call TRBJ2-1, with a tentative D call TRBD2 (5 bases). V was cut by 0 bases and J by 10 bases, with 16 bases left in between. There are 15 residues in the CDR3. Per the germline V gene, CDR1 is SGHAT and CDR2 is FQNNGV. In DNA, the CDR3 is TGTGCCAGCAGCTTAGATTCAGTTGGGCCGGGGGAGCAGTTCTTC. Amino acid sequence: CASSLDSVGPGEQFF.

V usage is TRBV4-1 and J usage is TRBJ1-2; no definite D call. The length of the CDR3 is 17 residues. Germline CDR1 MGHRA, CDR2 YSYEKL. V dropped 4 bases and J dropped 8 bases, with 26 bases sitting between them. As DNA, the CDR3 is TGCGCCAGCAGCCCGACCTCATTAGCTGTTCCAACCGAGGGCTACACCTTC. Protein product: CASSPTSLAVPTEGYTF.

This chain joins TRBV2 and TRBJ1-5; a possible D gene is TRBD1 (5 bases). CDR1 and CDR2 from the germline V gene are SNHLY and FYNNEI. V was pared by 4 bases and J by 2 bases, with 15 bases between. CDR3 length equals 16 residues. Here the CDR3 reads CASSVLSGLGNQPQHF. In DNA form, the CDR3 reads TGTGCCAGCAGTGTGTTGTCAGGGCTTGGCAATCAGCCCCAGCATTTT.

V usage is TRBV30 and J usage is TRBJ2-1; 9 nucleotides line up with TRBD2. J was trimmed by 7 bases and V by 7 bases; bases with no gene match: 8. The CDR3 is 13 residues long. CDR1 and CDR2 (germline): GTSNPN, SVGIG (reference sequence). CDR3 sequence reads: CAFSGGLGNEQFF. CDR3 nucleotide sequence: TGTGCCTTTAGCGGGGGCTTGGGTAATGAGCAGTTCTTC.

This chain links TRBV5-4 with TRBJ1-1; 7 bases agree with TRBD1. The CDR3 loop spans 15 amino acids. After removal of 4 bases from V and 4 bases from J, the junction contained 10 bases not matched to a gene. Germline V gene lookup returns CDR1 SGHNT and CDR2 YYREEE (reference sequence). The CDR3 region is CASSPGGPVGTEAFF. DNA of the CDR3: TGTGCCAGCAGCCCAGGGGGGCCCGTCGGCACTGAAGCTTTCTTT.